Listed below are T cell receptor beta chains from one sample, sequenced in a study of blood T cell repertoires in COVID-19. Produced via immunoSEQ multiplex PCR; TCRdb's table is partial and in-frame only. The table shows around 100,000 clones, with 70% to 90% occurring only once. Sequencing input: peripheral blood. The source of these receptors is a man in his fifties or sixties with active COVID-19. CDR3s include the opening cysteine and the closing phenylalanine or tryptophan. A D gene is named only where the DNA matches it firmly. Some rows have no size entry. The others give once, few or many, or a class for an expanded clone.

d_call	v_call	clone_size	j_call	cdr3_aa	cdr3_nt
NA	TRBV4-2	once	TRBJ1-3	CASSQERGNTIYF	TGTGCCAGCAGCCAAGAACGGGGAAACACCATATATTTT
TRBD1	TRBV4-1	once	TRBJ1-5	CASSHSSRDRDSYSNQPQHF	TGCGCCAGCAGCCATTCATCTCGGGACAGGGATTCGTATAGCAATCAGCCCCAGCATTTT
NA	TRBV30	NA	TRBJ2-3	CAWTGVATDTQYF	TGTGCCTGGACGGGAGTGGCCACAGATACGCAGTATTTT
NA	TRBV5-1	once	TRBJ2-5	CASSLDSQETQYF	TGCGCCAGCAGCTTGGACTCCCAAGAGACCCAGTACTTC
TRBD2	TRBV2	NA	TRBJ2-1	CASSETGSGGTSYNEQFF	TGTGCCAGCAGTGAAACAGGGAGCGGGGGGACATCCTACAATGAGCAGTTCTTC
NA	TRBV7-2	NA	TRBJ2-5	CASRRTSQETQYF	TGTGCCAGCAGAAGAACTAGCCAAGAGACCCAGTACTTC
NA	TRBV7-3	NA	TRBJ2-1	CASSPDFSEQFF	TGTGCCAGCAGCCCCGACTTTAGTGAGCAGTTCTTC
NA	TRBV10-1	NA	TRBJ2-4	CASSRVLLLRGAKNIQYF	TGCGCCAGCAGCCGGGTCCTGCTCCTCAGGGGCGCCAAAAACATTCAGTACTTC
TRBD2	TRBV12-3/TRBV12-4	NA	TRBJ2-1	CASSLTSGDEQFF	TGTGCCAGCAGCCTTACTAGCGGCGATGAGCAGTTCTTC
TRBD2	TRBV6-5	NA	TRBJ2-1	CASSYEAGRVNEQFF	TGTGCCAGCAGTTACGAGGCAGGGAGGGTGAATGAGCAGTTCTTC
TRBD2	TRBV3-1/TRBV3-2	NA	TRBJ2-1	CASSQEMGGGNEQFF	TGTGCCAGCAGCCAAGAGATGGGCGGGGGGAATGAGCAGTTCTTC
TRBD1	TRBV19	NA	TRBJ1-3	CASSIVRGLGNTIYF	TGTGCCAGTAGTATTGTCAGGGGGCTTGGAAACACCATATATTTT
TRBD1	TRBV5-4	NA	TRBJ1-2	CASSFPDRYYGYTF	TGTGCCAGCAGCTTCCCGGACAGGTACTATGGCTACACCTTC
TRBD1	TRBV5-1	NA	TRBJ1-4	CASSLEGGLEKLFF	TGCGCCAGCAGCTTGGAAGGGGGCTTGGAAAAACTGTTTTTT
TRBD2	TRBV4-2	NA	TRBJ2-7	CASSPRGLAGGSYEQYF	TGTGCCAGCAGTCCTCGGGGACTAGCGGGGGGATCCTACGAGCAGTACTTC
NA	TRBV30	NA	TRBJ1-5	CAWNAGDSNQPQHF	TGTGCCTGGAATGCCGGGGATAGCAATCAGCCCCAGCATTTT
NA	TRBV6-5	once	TRBJ1-2	CATVEGTNYGYTF	TGTGCCACCGTAGAGGGGACAAACTATGGCTACACCTTC
NA	TRBV6-5	NA	TRBJ2-7	CASSYLRSSYEQYF	TGTGCCAGCAGTTACCTTCGCAGCTCCTACGAGCAGTACTTC
TRBD1	TRBV4-1	NA	TRBJ2-6	CASSHLGQVVVAGANVLTF	TGCGCCAGCAGCCACCTCGGACAGGTTGTGGTCGCTGGGGCCAACGTCCTGACTTTC
NA	TRBV3-1/TRBV3-2	NA	TRBJ2-2	CASSQDLPGTGELFF	TGTGCCAGCAGCCAAGATCTGCCGGGGACCGGGGAGCTGTTTTTT
TRBD2	TRBV15	NA	TRBJ2-1	CATSVGGGIGEQFF	TGTGCCACCTCAGTGGGCGGGGGGATTGGTGAGCAGTTCTTC
TRBD1	TRBV2	NA	TRBJ2-2	CASSERGRNAGELFF	TGTGCCAGCAGTGAGAGGGGGCGGAATGCCGGGGAGCTGTTTTTT
NA	TRBV5-4	NA	TRBJ1-2	CASSLGFTFQNYGYTF	TGTGCCAGCAGCTTGGGGTTCACATTCCAGAACTATGGCTACACCTTC
NA	TRBV7-2	NA	TRBJ1-2	CASSLESLQPRDF	TGTGCCAGCAGCTTAGAAAGTCTGCAACCGAGAGACTTC
TRBD1	TRBV7-9	NA	TRBJ2-2	CASSRTGDTGELFF	TGTGCCAGCAGCCGCACAGGGGACACCGGGGAGCTGTTTTTT
TRBD1	TRBV5-6	NA	TRBJ2-7	CASSRTTGQYSYEQYF	TGTGCCAGCAGCCGAACGACAGGGCAGTACTCCTACGAGCAGTACTTC
NA	TRBV7-9	few	TRBJ2-1	CASSSGSPTYNEQFF	TGTGCCAGCAGCTCAGGCAGCCCCACCTACAATGAGCAGTTCTTC
TRBD2	TRBV5-4	NA	TRBJ2-7	CASSLRGGGSEQYF	TGTGCCAGCAGCTTGAGGGGCGGGGGTAGCGAGCAGTACTTC
NA	TRBV5-6	NA	TRBJ2-2	CASSLVVSGGELFF	TGTGCCAGCAGCTTGGTGGTGAGCGGGGGGGAGCTGTTTTTT